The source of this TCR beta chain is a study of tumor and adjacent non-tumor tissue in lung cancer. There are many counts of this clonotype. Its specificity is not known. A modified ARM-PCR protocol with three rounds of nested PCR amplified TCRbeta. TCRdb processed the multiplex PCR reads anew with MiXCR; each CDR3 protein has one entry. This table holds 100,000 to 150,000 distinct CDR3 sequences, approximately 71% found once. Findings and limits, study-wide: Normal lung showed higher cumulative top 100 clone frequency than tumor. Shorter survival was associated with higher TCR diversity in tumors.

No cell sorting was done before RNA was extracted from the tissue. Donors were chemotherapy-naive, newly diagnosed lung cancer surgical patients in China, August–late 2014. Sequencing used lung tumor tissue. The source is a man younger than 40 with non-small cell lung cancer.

CDR3 nucleotide sequence: TGTGCCAGCAGCCGGCAGACAGGGGCGACCTACAATGAGCAGTTCTTC. Translating it yields CASSRQTGATYNEQFF. V gene TRBV4-2 combines with J gene TRBJ2-1; 8 nucleotides line up with TRBD1. CDR1 is LGHNA, CDR2 YNFKEQ, per germline. V trimming: 4 bases; J trimming: 2 bases; junction bases outside the gene matches: 7. The CDR3 sequence is 16 residues long.